At least ten counts were recorded for the clone carrying this T cell receptor beta chain. The antigen remains undetermined. For ophthalmopathy patients, the Clinical Activity Score was at least 3 and the NOSPECS grade at least 4; duration was under 3 months. Patients showing uncontrolled infection, other autoimmune disease, pregnancy or lactation were ineligible. Amplified TCR beta CDR3 regions came from RNA transcripts. TCR CDR3 underwent first-round RT-PCR with the HTBI primer set. TCRdb redid the calling of the multiplex PCR reads with MiXCR, one entry per CDR3 protein. The repertoire includes 500,000 to 750,000 distinct CDR3 sequences, 12% to 15% of them detected once, and around 7% sits in the top ten. The data derive from a study of T cells in Graves' hyperthyroidism and ophthalmopathy. CDR3 length equals 15 residues. Unmatched junction bases numbered 6, after V lost 2 bases and J lost 3 bases. CDR1 and CDR2 (germline): GTSNPN, SVGIG (reference sequence).

Study conclusions and caveats: Within blood appeared most thyroid clonotypes that had expanded above 0.001.

The chain uses TRBV30 and TRBJ2-3; TRBD2 matches at 9 bases. Material for sequencing was blood. This sequence originates from a woman aged 18-29 years with Graves' ophthalmopathy. The CDR3 nucleotides are TGTGCCTGGAGTCTTAGCGGGAGAAGTACAGATACGCAGTATTTT. Translating gives CAWSLSGRSTDTQYF.